A single sample gave rise to the 11 T cell receptor beta chains below, sequenced in a study of cytomegalovirus exposure and HLA in healthy donors (dated by TCRdb to between 2016 and 2019). The receptor library was made with the immunoSEQ multiplex PCR assay. A mixture of 60 forward primers for TCR Vbeta segments and 13 reverse primers for TCR Jbeta segments was used in the multiplex PCR. This is the immuneACCESS table as TCRdb keeps it, with only in-frame sequences that have V and J called. A part of the clones is gone; compared with another copy, unresolved V genes explain less than half, and the rest is unexplained. The sample has about 120,000 clones on record, 75% of them singletons. About 2.8% of the sample is in the top ten clones. Sample: PBMCs. The receptors derive from a woman aged 40-49 years in good health and CMV-seropositive.

CDR3 nucleotides: TGTGCCAGCACCAGAAACAATGAGCAGTTCTTC. Its translation: CASTRNNEQFF. The chain employs TRBV25-1 and TRBJ2-1; D remains ambiguous. This CDR3 contains 11 residues. V shed 7 bases and J shed 5 bases, with 6 bases lying between them. Per the germline V gene, CDR1 is MGHDK and CDR2 is SYGVNS.

The J gene is TRBJ2-1, the V gene TRBV28, with 15 bases lining up with TRBD2. CDR3 size: 16 residues. Germline V gene lookup returns CDR1 MDHEN and CDR2 SYDVKM. V lost 4 bases to trimming and J lost 9 bases; unmatched junction nucleotides: 7. The CDR3, as DNA: TGTGCCAGCAGTTCCGGAGGACTAGCGGGAGGGTCTGAGCAGTTCTTC. Protein product: CASSSGGLAGGSEQFF.

This clone has a single count. CDR3 DNA sequence: TGTGCCAGTGTAGCGGGGGGGAGCACAGATACGCAGTATTTT. Its translation: CASVAGGSTDTQYF. The chain uses TRBV19 and TRBJ2-3; 11 bases agree with TRBD2. The trim removed 8 bases at V and 0 bases at J, leaving 1 base unmatched. CDR1 and CDR2 from the germline V gene are LNHDA and SQIVND (reference sequence). The CDR3 is made up of 14 amino acids.

This chain uses TRBV6-6 with TRBJ1-5, with 7 bases aligning to TRBD1. From germline, CDR1 is MNHNY and CDR2 SVGAGI (reference sequence). J was trimmed by 6 bases and V by 4 bases; bases with no gene match: 6. The CDR3 runs to 14 residues. Here the CDR3 DNA reads TGTGCCAGCAGTTCAGAGACAGGGTCTCAGCCCCAGCATTTT. It specifies CASSSETGSQPQHF.

This clone turned up a few times. This rearrangement joins TRBV5-6 to TRBJ2-3, with D hard to call. The germline V and J ends were trimmed by 0 bases and 0 bases, with 8 bases remaining between them. The CDR3 runs 15 residues. Per germline, CDR1 SGHDT and CDR2 YYEEEE. This chain's CDR3 is CASSLGQSSTDTQYF. CDR3 DNA: TGTGCCAGCAGCTTGGGACAATCGAGCACAGATACGCAGTATTTT.

The chain has TRBV25-1 and TRBJ2-6, with D uncertain. CDR3 length: 14 amino acids. Germline-derived CDR1 and CDR2 are MGHDK and SYGVNS. V lost 2 bases and J lost 0, with 2 bases in between. CDR3 nucleotides: TGTGCCAGCAGTGAACTCTCTGGGGCCAACGTCCTGACTTTC. As protein: CASSELSGANVLTF. The full variable domain, completed using reference TRBV25-1 and TRBJ2-6, is EADIYQTPRYLVIGTGKKITLECSQTMGHDKMYWYQQDPGMELHLIHYSYGVNSTEKGDLSSESTVSRIRTEHFPLTLESARPSHTSQYLCASSELSGANVLTFGAGSRLTVL.

This chain uses TRBV6-5 with TRBJ1-5, with 9 bases fitting TRBD1. The CDR3 length is 14 residues. V was clipped by 2 bases and J by 6 bases; unmatched bases: 2. Germline-derived CDR1 and CDR2 are MNHEY and SVGAGI. This chain's CDR3 is CASSYDRGGQPQHF. For the CDR3, the DNA is TGTGCCAGCAGTTACGACAGGGGGGGTCAGCCCCAGCATTTT.

The chain is built from TRBV5-4 and TRBJ1-2; TRBD1 aligns across 9 bases. CDR3 size: 16 residues. J gave up 4 bases and V 2 bases, and 9 bases lay outside the gene matches. Germline V CDR1 and CDR2: SGHNT, YYREEE (reference sequence). The DNA for the CDR3 is TGTGCCAGCAGCTTCCCCGGGGACAGGGCGACCTATGGCTACACCTTC. Amino acid sequence: CASSFPGDRATYGYTF.

The chain is built from TRBV30 and TRBJ2-7; 11 bases agree with TRBD2. The CDR3 has 14 amino acids. Looked up from germline, CDR1 is GTSNPN and CDR2 is SVGIG (reference sequence). The V segment lost 1 base and the J segment 5 bases; nucleotides outside the gene matches: 4. The DNA for the CDR3 is TGTGCCTGGAGTGACGGGACTAGCGGCCACGAGCAGTACTTC. This encodes CAWSDGTSGHEQYF.

This chain links TRBV27 with TRBJ1-2; D may be TRBD1 (6 bases). CDR1 is MNHEY, CDR2 SMNVEV, per germline (reference sequence). The germline V and J ends were trimmed by 2 bases and 4 bases, with 8 bases remaining between them. The CDR3 extends over 13 amino acids. The CDR3 sequence is CASSLMTGYGYTF. CDR3 nucleotides: TGTGCCAGCAGTTTAATGACAGGCTATGGCTACACCTTC.

The V and J genes are TRBV9 and TRBJ2-3, with D maybe TRBD2 (6 bases). Germline V gene sequence: CDR1 SGDLS, CDR2 YYNGEE. The CDR3 is made up of 13 amino acids. V was trimmed by 2 bases and J by 3 bases, leaving 7 bases between them. CDR3 amino acids: CASSVAGTDTQYF. The CDR3 DNA follows: TGTGCCAGCAGCGTGGCGGGGACAGATACGCAGTATTTT.